The 18 T cell receptor beta chains presented below share a single source sample, sequenced in a study of T cell responses to AZD1222 COVID-19 vaccine. Measured with immunoSEQ multiplex PCR; TCRdb has only the in-frame clones, and not every one. The sample includes 110,000 or so clones, around nine tenths of them seen just once. Source: peripheral blood, taken 28 days after the second AZD1222 dose. These receptors all stem from an adult who received the AZD1222 COVID-19 vaccine.

V is TRBV7-3 and J is TRBJ2-1; D is perhaps TRBD2 (6 bases). This CDR3 spans 15 amino acids. V was clipped by 7 bases and J by 7 bases, with 20 bases between them. CDR1 and CDR2 (germline): SGHTA, FQGTGA. CDR3 nucleotides: TGTGCCAGCAACCAAGGTCGGGGGACGGGGAATGAGCAGTTCTTC. Translation gives CASNQGRGTGNEQFF.

The rearrangement joins TRBV28 to TRBJ1-5; a possible D gene is TRBD1 (6 bases). Trimming took off 8 bases at V and 2 bases at J, with 22 bases between the two ends. Germline V gives CDR1 MDHEN, CDR2 SYDVKM. The CDR3 sequence is 17 residues long. CDR3 protein: CASQEVGGRDGNQPQHF. The CDR3 DNA is TGTGCCAGCCAAGAGGTCGGGGGGCGCGATGGCAATCAGCCCCAGCATTTT.

The gene calls are TRBV21-1 and TRBJ2-1; no DNA check was done on the table's D call, TRBD2. TRBV21-1 is an annotated pseudogene. There are 16 residues in the CDR3. Here the CDR3 reads CASSKEGTTVGNEQFF. In DNA, the CDR3 is TGTGCCAGCAGCAAAGAGGGGACTACCGTTGGAAATGAGCAGTTCTTC.

The chain employs TRBV28 and TRBJ1-5; 9 positions match TRBD1. The CDR3 has 15 amino acids. The V segment lost 6 bases and the J segment 4 bases; nucleotides outside the gene matches: 7. From germline, CDR1 is MDHEN and CDR2 SYDVKM. The CDR3 region is CASREMGTGNQPQHF. The CDR3 DNA reads TGTGCCAGCAGAGAAATGGGGACAGGGAATCAGCCCCAGCATTTT.

This sequence joins TRBV7-8 and TRBJ1-2; no reliable D call. The CDR3 extends over 13 amino acids. The V gene's germline CDR1 is SGHVS and CDR2 FQNEAQ. V was shortened by 5 bases and J by 1 base, with 8 bases between the two germline ends. The chain's CDR3 is CASSRVGNYGYTF. In DNA, the CDR3 is TGTGCCAGCAGCAGGGTCGGTAACTATGGCTACACCTTC.

The gene calls are TRBV5-6 and TRBJ1-2, with a possible D match to TRBD1 (6 bases). Trimming took off 2 bases at V and 2 bases at J, with 10 bases between the two ends. Germline values: CDR1 SGHDT, CDR2 YYEEEE. This CDR3 has 14 amino acids. CDR3 amino acids: CASSLYQGNYGYTF. CDR3 bases: TGTGCCAGCAGCTTATATCAGGGGAACTATGGCTACACCTTC.

V is TRBV24-1 and J is TRBJ2-5; 8 bases map to TRBD2. The ends lost 1 base at V and 7 bases at J; junction bases unmatched: 13. The germline V gene has CDR1 KGHDR and CDR2 SFDVKD. CDR3 length: 17 residues. CDR3 amino acids: CATSDFPAGEVGGTQYF. CDR3 nucleotides: TGTGCCACCAGTGATTTCCCAGCGGGGGAGGTAGGAGGGACCCAGTACTTC.

The gene calls are TRBV5-4 and TRBJ1-3; D is undetermined. Germline assignment: CDR1 SGHNT and CDR2 YYREEE (reference sequence). With 4 bases removed from V and 3 bases from J, the gap between germline ends came to 11 bases. The CDR3 has 14 amino acids. The CDR3 DNA reads TGTGCCAGCAGCGCCGTCGGGGTTGGAAACACCATATATTTT. Translating it yields CASSAVGVGNTIYF.

This clone has a single count. The rearrangement joins TRBV11-3 to TRBJ1-1; no clear D gene. Germline V gene data show CDR1 as SGHNT and CDR2 as YENEEA. This CDR3 contains 13 residues. The V end lost 1 base, the J end lost 8 bases, and 11 bases lay between the germline ends. The CDR3 loop reads CASSLGTFTEAFF. In DNA, the CDR3 is TGTGCCAGCAGCTTAGGGACGTTCACCGAAGCTTTCTTT. The whole variable domain, filled in from reference TRBV11-3 and TRBJ1-1, reads EAGVVQSPRYKIIEKKQPVAFWCNPISGHNTLYWYLQNLGQGPELLIRYENEEAVDDSQLPKDRFSAERLKGVDSTLKIQPAELGDSAVYLCASSLGTFTEAFFGQGTRLTVV.

This clone was detected once. The rearrangement uses TRBV4-2 and TRBJ2-1, with 13 bases aligning to TRBD2. V shed 5 bases, J shed 9 bases, and the junction held 10 bases outside the gene matches. This CDR3 spans 16 amino acids. The germline CDR1 and CDR2 sequences are LGHNA and YNFKEQ. CDR3 in DNA: TGTGCCAGCAGCTACGCACTAGCGGGGGGGCTGGGTGAGCAGTTCTTC. This codes for CASSYALAGGLGEQFF.

The gene calls are TRBV24-1 and TRBJ2-2, with D uncertain. CDR1 and CDR2 (germline): KGHDR, SFDVKD. The CDR3 contains 17 residues. V shed 5 bases and J shed 1 base, with 16 bases lying between them. CDR3 amino acids: CATSVGRRRQNTGELFF. CDR3 DNA: TGTGCCACCAGTGTTGGCCGCCGTCGACAGAACACCGGGGAGCTGTTTTTT.

The genes are TRBV6-2 or TRBV6-3 and TRBJ2-7; D is uncertain. V was trimmed by 6 bases and J by 3 bases, leaving 15 bases between them. CDR1 and CDR2 (germline): MNHEY, SVGEGT. CDR3 length: 14 amino acids. CDR3 region: CASSRAGGDYEQYF. In DNA, the CDR3 is TGTGCCAGCAGCCGAGCAGGCGGCGACTACGAGCAGTACTTC.

V usage is TRBV3-1 (or the pseudogene TRBV3-2) and J usage is TRBJ2-4; 7 nucleotides agree with TRBD1. CDR1 is LGHDT, CDR2 YNNKEL, per germline (reference sequence). The V and J ends lost 1 base and 1 base, in that order; junction bases with no gene match: 10. The CDR3 consists of 18 residues. DNA of the CDR3: TGTGCCAGCAGCCAAGTCCCGACAGGGTTGGGGGCCAAAAACATTCAGTACTTC. Translated, it gives CASSQVPTGLGAKNIQYF.

This sequence joins TRBV18 and TRBJ1-1, with D unresolved. V dropped 5 bases and J dropped 3 bases, with 10 bases sitting between them. CDR1 and CDR2 from the germline V gene are KGHSH and LQKENI. This CDR3 region has 13 residues. The CDR3 loop is CASSGNGDTEAFF. The CDR3 bases are TGTGCCAGCTCAGGGAATGGGGACACTGAAGCTTTCTTT.

This clone was detected a few times. The chain joins TRBV2 to TRBJ2-7, with D possibly being TRBD2 (5 bases). This CDR3 region has 12 residues. The germline V gene encodes CDR1 SNHLY and CDR2 FYNNEI. V was cut by 6 bases and J by 11 bases, with 17 bases left in between. The CDR3 region is CASSTRAGKEYF. In DNA, the CDR3 is TGTGCCAGCAGCACGAGGGCTGGCAAGGAGTACTTC.

The chain recombines TRBV6-2 or TRBV6-3 with TRBJ2-3; 10 nucleotides agree with TRBD2. Germline V gene sequence: CDR1 MNHEY, CDR2 SVGEGT. Trimming at V came to 2 bases and at J to 2 bases, leaving 7 bases not matched to a gene. The CDR3 is 17 amino acids. The CDR3 nucleotides are TGTGCCAGCAGTTACGGGGAGCGGGGGGGTTCCACAGATACGCAGTATTTT. Amino acid sequence: CASSYGERGGSTDTQYF.

This chain uses TRBV11-2 with TRBJ1-1; D ambiguous. V gave up 5 bases and J gave up 1 base, with 8 bases separating them. The CDR3 is 13 residues long. CDR1 and CDR2 from the germline V gene are SGHAT and FQNNGV. CDR3: CASSEQQNTEAFF. The CDR3 bases are TGTGCCAGCAGCGAACAGCAGAACACTGAAGCTTTCTTT.

The chain has TRBV6-6 and TRBJ2-3, with D unresolved. The CDR3 runs 14 residues. Trimming left V 0 bases short and J 1 base short, with 5 bases between. Germline CDR1 is MNHNY and CDR2 is SVGAGI (reference sequence). CDR3 sequence (DNA): TGTGCCAGCAGTTACTCTCCGGGCACAGATACGCAGTATTTT. Amino acids: CASSYSPGTDTQYF.